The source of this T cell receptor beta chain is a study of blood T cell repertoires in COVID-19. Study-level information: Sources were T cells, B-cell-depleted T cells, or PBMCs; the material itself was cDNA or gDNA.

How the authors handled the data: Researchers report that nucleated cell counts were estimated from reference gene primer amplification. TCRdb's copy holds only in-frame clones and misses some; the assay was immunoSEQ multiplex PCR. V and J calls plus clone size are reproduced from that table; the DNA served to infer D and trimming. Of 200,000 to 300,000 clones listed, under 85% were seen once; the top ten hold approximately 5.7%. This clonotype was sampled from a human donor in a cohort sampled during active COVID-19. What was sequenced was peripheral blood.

The CDR3 bases are TGTGCCACCAGCAGAACGGGCGGGTGGAGGGCCGGGGAGGCCCGGTATTTT. It translates to CATSRTGGWRAGEARYF. The chain combines TRBV15 with TRBJ2-3; a weak D match, TRBD2 (6 bases). The CDR3 is 17 residues long. The germline CDR1 and CDR2 sequences are LNHNV and YYDKDF (reference sequence). V was shortened by 2 bases and J by 14 bases, with 29 bases between the two germline ends.